Sequencing of this T cell receptor beta chain was carried out in a study of blood T cell repertoires in COVID-19. About the study: COVID-19 samples collected from the United States, Italy and Spain covered acute and convalescent phases. In each case, the material was cDNA or gDNA derived from T cells, B-cell-depleted T cells, or PBMCs.

Produced via immunoSEQ multiplex PCR; TCRdb's table is partial and in-frame only. The sample has hundreds of thousands of clones; roughly nine tenths are singletons. Cohorts were determined from participant-reported clinical history. Symptom resolution, clearance, or two negative PCRs marked donors in Cohort 3 as recovered. Germline V CDR1 and CDR2: SNHLY, FYNNEI. Deletions cut 6 bases from V and 0 bases from J, with 8 bases between. CDR3 size: 14 residues. The V call is TRBV2, the J call TRBJ2-2; D ambiguous. The specimen was PBMCs or T cells enriched from blood (not recorded which). This TCR was recovered from a man aged 25 to 40 who had recovered from COVID-19. The CDR3: CASRALPNTGELFF. The CDR3 bases are TGTGCCAGCAGAGCGTTACCGAACACCGGGGAGCTGTTTTTT. Using reference TRBV2 and TRBJ2-2 for the parts outside the CDR3, the full variable domain is EPEVTQTPSHQVTQMGQEVILRCVPISNHLYFYWYRQILGQKVEFLVSFYNNEISEKSEIFDDQFSVERPDGSNFTLKIRSTKLEDSAMYFCASRALPNTGELFFGEGSRLTVL.